These 28 T cell receptor beta chains share one sample of origin, sequenced in a study of T cells in tuberculosis. Using immunoSEQ multiplex PCR, the repertoire was profiled, and TCRdb retains in-frame clones only, with some absent. The table has about 43,000 clones, roughly 96% seen once. Sequencing was performed on PBMCs. Receptors were obtained from a donor aged 10-29 years with latent tuberculosis or without tuberculosis infection.

The CDR3 loop reads CASSRLDSQEHTQYF. The CDR3 bases are TGTGCCAGCTCACGTCTAGACTCTCAAGAGCATACGCAGTATTTT. The chain joins TRBV18 to TRBJ2-3; D gene ambiguous. CDR1 is KGHSH and CDR2 is LQKENI in the germline V gene. V was pared by 4 bases and J by 7 bases, with 18 bases between. The CDR3 loop spans 15 amino acids. Full variable domain (outside the CDR3, taken from reference TRBV18 and TRBJ2-3): NAGVMQNPRHLVRRRGQEARLRCSPMKGHSHVYWYRQLPEEGLKFMVYLQKENIIDESGMPKERFSAEFPKEGPSILRIQQVVRGDSAAYFCASSRLDSQEHTQYFGPGTRLTVL.

This clone was counted a single time. V gene TRBV28 combines with J gene TRBJ1-6, with D hard to call. There are 15 residues in the CDR3. The germline gives CDR1 MDHEN, CDR2 SYDVKM. The V end lost 4 bases, the J end lost 6 bases, and 13 bases lay between the germline ends. Here the CDR3 reads CASSSSAGFNSPLHF. CDR3 DNA sequence: TGTGCCAGCAGTTCAAGTGCCGGGTTTAATTCACCCCTCCACTTT.

This chain connects TRBV12-5 to TRBJ1-6; D unresolved. CDR1 is LGHNT and CDR2 is FRNRAP in the germline V gene. The CDR3 spans 11 residues. The V end was cut by 9 bases, the J end by 13 bases, with 13 bases between. CDR3 residues: CASAWTAPLHF. CDR3 sequence (DNA): TGTGCTAGCGCCTGGACTGCGCCCCTCCACTTT.

The rearrangement joins TRBV7-8 to TRBJ1-2; D is possibly TRBD1 (6 bases). The CDR3 is made up of 16 amino acids. The germline gives CDR1 SGHVS, CDR2 FQNEAQ. The V and J ends lost 5 bases and 0 bases respectively, with 16 bases between them. CDR3 in amino acids: CASSQYRVGANYGYTF. The DNA of the CDR3 is TGTGCCAGCAGCCAGTACAGGGTTGGCGCTAACTATGGCTACACCTTC.

V usage is TRBV7-2 and J usage is TRBJ2-1; 7 bases match TRBD1. The J segment lost 7 bases and the V segment lost 1 base, leaving 10 bases of the junction unmatched. The CDR3 loop spans 16 amino acids. Per the germline V gene, CDR1 is SGHTA and CDR2 is FQGNSA. The CDR3 DNA sequence: TGTGCCAGCAGCTTAGAGGGGGCTACTCAGTGGAATGAGCAGTTCTTC. Translation: CASSLEGATQWNEQFF. The entire variable domain, with the rest obtained from reference TRBV7-2 and TRBJ2-1, is as follows: GAGVSQSPSNKVTEKGKDVELRCDPISGHTALYWYRQSLGQGLEFLIYFQGNSAPDKSGLPSDRFSAERTGGSVSTLTIQRTQQEDSAVYLCASSLEGATQWNEQFFGPGTRLTVL.

This chain uses TRBV18 with TRBJ2-1, with 9 bases fitting TRBD2. Germline CDR1 and CDR2: KGHSH and LQKENI. The CDR3 contains 15 residues. V was pared by 3 bases and J by 9 bases, with 9 bases of the junction left unmatched. The CDR3 DNA sequence: TGTGCCAGCTCACCGGGACTAGCAATCGGCCTTGAGCAGTTCTTC. The encoded protein is CASSPGLAIGLEQFF.

The genes are TRBV18 and TRBJ1-1; the D gene is possibly TRBD1 (5 bases). Trimming took 1 base from V and 1 from J, leaving 16 bases between them. This CDR3 region has 17 residues. Germline V lookup: CDR1 KGHSH, CDR2 LQKENI. CDR3 bases: TGTGCCAGCTCACCACTGCCGGCCGCGGGGCCGAACACTGAAGCTTTCTTT. The encoded protein is CASSPLPAAGPNTEAFF.

In its sample, this clone was seen once. The chain is built from TRBV10-3 and TRBJ2-1, with D maybe TRBD2 (6 bases). Per germline, CDR1 ENHRY and CDR2 SYGVKD. The V and J ends lost 6 bases and 7 bases respectively, with 19 bases between them. The CDR3 totals 15 residues. Written as DNA, the CDR3 is TGTGCCATCAGACCGGGACTCGGTGATTTAAATGAGCAGTTCTTC. Its protein product is CAIRPGLGDLNEQFF.

In its sample, this clone was seen once. V usage is TRBV7-8 and J usage is TRBJ1-6; TRBD1 is a possible D gene (6 bases). This CDR3 region has 15 residues. The V gene's germline CDR1 is SGHVS and CDR2 FQNEAQ. Trimming took 0 bases from V and 4 from J, leaving 7 bases between them. The CDR3 sequence is CASSLATGYNSPLHF. The CDR3 DNA is TGTGCCAGCAGCTTAGCCACAGGGTATAATTCACCCCTCCACTTT.

This sequence joins TRBV15 and TRBJ1-5, with D possibly TRBD1 on 5 matching bases. This CDR3 is built from 16 residues. Per germline, CDR1 LNHNV and CDR2 YYDKDF (reference sequence). Trimming pared 0 bases from V and 5 bases from J, leaving 14 bases between. CDR3 nucleotide sequence: TGTGCCACCAGCAGAGATACGCGACAGCTCGATCAGCCCCAGCATTTT. This gives the protein CATSRDTRQLDQPQHF.

This chain joins TRBV7-9 and TRBJ2-5, with TRBD1 as a possible D gene (6 bases). V was pared by 6 bases and J by 2 bases, with 13 bases between. CDR1 and CDR2 (germline): SEHNR, FQNEAQ (reference sequence). CDR3 size: 14 residues. The CDR3 nucleotides are TGTGCCAGCAGGCCGACAGGCACGCAAGAGACCCAGTACTTC. As protein: CASRPTGTQETQYF.

V usage is TRBV27 and J usage is TRBJ2-7, with unresolved D. The ends were cut back, 4 bases at V and 2 bases at J, with 18 bases in the middle. The CDR3 contains 16 residues. CDR1 MNHEY and CDR2 SMNVEV come from the germline V gene (reference sequence). The CDR3 DNA reads as TGTGCCAGCAGTTCCGGGTTTTTTGAAGTGACCTACGAGCAGTACTTC. Its protein is CASSSGFFEVTYEQYF.

This chain links TRBV5-1 with TRBJ2-7; 9 nucleotides align to TRBD1. The CDR3 has 15 residues. Germline assignment: CDR1 SGHRS and CDR2 YFSETQ. The junction had 10 bases not matched to a gene; V was cut back by 3 bases and J by 6 bases. CDR3 bases: TGCGCCAGCAGCTCTGGACAGGGGTGGGATAGCGAGCAGTACTTC. Its protein is CASSSGQGWDSEQYF.

This rearrangement joins TRBV5-1 to TRBJ2-1; 9 bases map to TRBD2. Germline trimming cut 0 bases from V and 10 bases from J; bases unmatched to any gene: 8. The CDR3 is 15 amino acids. The germline V gene has CDR1 SGHRS and CDR2 YFSETQ. The CDR3 region has the DNA TGCGCCAGCAGCTTGGTGGCGGGGGGGCCCATCGAGCAGTTCTTC. This sequence encodes CASSLVAGGPIEQFF.

The chain joins TRBV9 to TRBJ1-1; the D gene is possibly TRBD1 (6 bases). Trimming took 0 bases from V and 0 from J, leaving 12 bases between them. The CDR3 totals 16 residues. Germline V gives CDR1 SGDLS, CDR2 YYNGEE. The CDR3: CASSVGQGHMNTEAFF. For the CDR3, the DNA is TGTGCCAGCAGCGTAGGCCAGGGACATATGAACACTGAAGCTTTCTTT. Full variable domain (remainder filled in from reference TRBV9 and TRBJ1-1): DSGVTQTPKHLITATGQRVTLRCSPRSGDLSVYWYQQSLDQGLQFLIQYYNGEERAKGNILERFSAQQFPDLHSELNLSSLELGDSALYFCASSVGQGHMNTEAFFGQGTRLTVV.

This chain joins TRBV30 and TRBJ2-3, with 11 positions matching TRBD2. Unmatched junction bases numbered 10, after V lost 0 bases and J lost 5 bases. The CDR3 runs 17 residues. CDR1 and CDR2 (germline): GTSNPN, SVGIG (reference sequence). CDR3: CAWSVRNSGGVRDTQYF. The DNA of the CDR3 is TGTGCCTGGAGTGTACGGAATAGCGGGGGGGTTCGAGATACGCAGTATTTT. The full variable domain, with the rest looked up from reference TRBV30 and TRBJ2-3, is SQTIHQWPATLVQPVGSPLSLECTVEGTSNPNLYWYRQAAGRGLQLLFYSVGIGQISSEVPQNLSASRPQDRQFILSSKKLLLSDSGFYLCAWSVRNSGGVRDTQYFGPGTRLTVL.

V usage is TRBV6-6 and J usage is TRBJ2-7; 12 nucleotides align to TRBD1. The germline V gene has CDR1 MNHNY and CDR2 SVGAGI (reference sequence). The CDR3 consists of 15 residues. J lost 3 bases, V lost 2 bases, and 2 bases had no gene match. For the CDR3, the DNA is TGTGCCAGCAGTTACGGGACAGGGGGCCTCTACGAGCAGTACTTC. This gives the protein CASSYGTGGLYEQYF.

The V gene is TRBV6-6, the J gene TRBJ1-2, with unresolved D. The CDR3 runs to 13 residues. The germline V and J ends were trimmed by 5 bases and 3 bases, with 10 bases remaining between them. CDR1 and CDR2 from the germline V gene are MNHNY and SVGAGI (reference sequence). The CDR3 region is CASSTSGDYGYTF. CDR3 DNA: TGTGCCAGCAGTACCTCGGGTGACTATGGCTACACCTTC.

The V gene is TRBV5-8, the J gene TRBJ1-5; a possible D gene is TRBD1 (5 bases). The length of the CDR3 is 14 residues. Germline V gives CDR1 SGHTS, CDR2 YDEGEE. With 7 bases removed from V and 6 bases from J, the gap between germline ends came to 17 bases. The CDR3 loop is CASHMQGGTQPQHF. The DNA of the CDR3 is TGTGCCAGCCATATGCAGGGAGGCACTCAGCCCCAGCATTTT.

This clone was picked up one time. The chain carries TRBV5-4 and TRBJ1-1, with D possibly TRBD1 on 6 matching bases. Per germline, CDR1 SGHNT and CDR2 YYREEE (reference sequence). The CDR3 has 16 amino acids. Trimming pared 0 bases from V and 0 bases from J, leaving 12 bases between. The CDR3 protein is CASSLGGPAVNTEAFF. In DNA form, the CDR3 reads TGTGCCAGCAGCTTGGGGGGGCCGGCGGTGAACACTGAAGCTTTCTTT.

The chain recombines TRBV11-2 with TRBJ2-7; D is unresolved. Germline values: CDR1 SGHAT, CDR2 FQNNGV. V was cut by 5 bases and J by 3 bases, with 17 bases left in between. The CDR3 covers 15 residues. DNA of the CDR3: TGTGCCAGCAGCGGAGAAAGTGAACGGAGCTACGAGCAGTACTTC. This encodes CASSGESERSYEQYF.

V and J are TRBV5-1 and TRBJ1-3; D is perhaps TRBD1 (5 bases). This CDR3 is 14 amino acids long. V was cut by 4 bases and J by 2 bases, with 10 bases left in between. Germline-derived CDR1 and CDR2 are SGHRS and YFSETQ. CDR3 DNA sequence: TGCGCCAGCAGCAACCAGGGTGCTGGAAACACCATATATTTT. This sequence encodes CASSNQGAGNTIYF.

The chain links TRBV27 to TRBJ2-7; 11 bases align to TRBD2. CDR3 length: 16 residues. CDR1 and CDR2 (germline): MNHEY, SMNVEV (reference sequence). Trimming removed 5 bases from V and 1 base from J; junction bases left unmatched: 7. CDR3 DNA sequence: TGTGCCAGCAGTCCGGGACTAGCGGCTTCGTCCTACGAGCAGTACTTC. This codes for CASSPGLAASSYEQYF.

In nucleotides, the CDR3 is TGTGCCAGTAGTCTCCAGGATGACAGGACTGAAGCTTTCTTT. Its translation is CASSLQDDRTEAFF. J is TRBJ1-1 and V is TRBV19, with a weak D call TRBD1 (6 bases). The CDR3 runs 14 residues. The ends were cut back, 5 bases at V and 5 bases at J, with 15 bases in the middle. Germline values: CDR1 LNHDA, CDR2 SQIVND (reference sequence).

The chain uses TRBV5-5 and TRBJ2-5, with D perhaps matching TRBD1 (5 bases). V lost 4 bases and J 0 bases, leaving 16 bases between the germline ends. CDR1 is SGHKS and CDR2 is YYEKEE in the germline V gene (reference sequence). There are 16 residues in the CDR3. The chain's CDR3 is CASSILFQGNQETQYF. The CDR3 coding sequence is TGTGCCAGCAGCATACTTTTTCAGGGAAACCAAGAGACCCAGTACTTC.

The chain joins TRBV10-3 to TRBJ1-1; D is undetermined. V was cut by 3 bases and J by 4 bases, with 15 bases left in between. The CDR3 extends over 15 amino acids. CDR1 and CDR2 (germline): ENHRY, SYGVKD. Here the CDR3 reads CAISDAAGLGTEAFF. DNA of the CDR3: TGTGCCATCAGTGACGCTGCAGGTCTCGGCACTGAAGCTTTCTTT.

The J gene is TRBJ2-2, the V gene TRBV6-5; a weak D match, TRBD2 (5 bases). V was clipped by 6 bases and J by 2 bases, with 13 bases between them. Germline assignment: CDR1 MNHEY and CDR2 SVGAGI. The CDR3 loop spans 15 amino acids. CDR3 sequence reads: CASSPGRLNTGELFF. The CDR3 DNA reads as TGTGCCAGCAGCCCCGGAAGACTAAACACCGGGGAGCTGTTTTTT.

The chain couples TRBV18 to TRBJ1-4; D may be TRBD1 (5 bases). Germline V CDR1 and CDR2: KGHSH, LQKENI. The ends were cut back, 2 bases at V and 6 bases at J, with 16 bases in the middle. CDR3 length equals 16 residues. CDR3 residues: CASSPIPRETDEKLFF. In DNA, the CDR3 is TGTGCCAGCTCACCAATCCCACGGGAGACAGATGAAAAACTGTTTTTT.